This entry describes one T cell receptor beta chain. Trimming cost V 1 base and J 3 bases, with 14 bases left between them. This CDR3 spans 16 amino acids. Germline values: CDR1 SEHNR, CDR2 FQNEAQ (reference sequence). This sample stems from a study of blood T cell repertoires in COVID-19. As for the study in general: T cells, B-cell-depleted T cells, or PBMCs supplied cDNA or gDNA.

Seattle's enrolled individuals joined amid active infection and were then monitored longitudinally. The data were produced by immunoSEQ multiplex PCR, yet TCRdb's version contains in-frame clones alone and is incomplete. Of roughly 140,000 clones in the sample, approximately 81% are singletons; the top ten hold more than 7.5%. The rearrangement uses TRBV7-9 and TRBJ2-3, with TRBD2 as a possible D gene (6 bases). The clonotype originates from a woman aged 55-70 years with COVID-19, enrolled during active disease. The sequenced sample consisted of peripheral blood. The CDR3 sequence: CASSLVRGWRTDTQYF. CDR3 bases: TGTGCCAGCAGCTTAGTTCGGGGGTGGCGAACAGATACGCAGTATTTT. The full variable domain, with the rest looked up from reference TRBV7-9 and TRBJ2-3, is DTGVSQNPRHKITKRGQNVTFRCDPISEHNRLYWYRQTLGQGPEFLTYFQNEAQLEKSRLLSDRFSAERPKGSFSTLEIQRTEQGDSAMYLCASSLVRGWRTDTQYFGPGTRLTVL.